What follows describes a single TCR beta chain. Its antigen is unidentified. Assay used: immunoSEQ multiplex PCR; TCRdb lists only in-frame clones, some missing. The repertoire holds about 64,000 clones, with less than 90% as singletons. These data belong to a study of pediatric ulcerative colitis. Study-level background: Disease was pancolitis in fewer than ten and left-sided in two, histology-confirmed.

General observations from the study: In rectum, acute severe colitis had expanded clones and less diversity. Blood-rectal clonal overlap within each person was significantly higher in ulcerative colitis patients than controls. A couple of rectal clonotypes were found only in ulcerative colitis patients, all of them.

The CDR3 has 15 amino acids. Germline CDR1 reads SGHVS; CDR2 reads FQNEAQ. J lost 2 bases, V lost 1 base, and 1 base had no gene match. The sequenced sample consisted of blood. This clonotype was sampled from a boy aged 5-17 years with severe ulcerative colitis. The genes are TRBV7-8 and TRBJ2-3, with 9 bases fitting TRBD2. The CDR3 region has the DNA TGTGCCAGCAGCTTAGTAGCGGGAGACACAGATACGCAGTATTTT. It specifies CASSLVAGDTDTQYF. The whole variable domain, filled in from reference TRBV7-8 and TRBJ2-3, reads GAGVSQSPRYKVAKRGQDVALRCDPISGHVSLFWYQQALGQGPEFLTYFQNEAQLDKSGLPSDRFFAERPEGSVSTLKIQRTQQEDSAVYLCASSLVAGDTDTQYFGPGTRLTVL.